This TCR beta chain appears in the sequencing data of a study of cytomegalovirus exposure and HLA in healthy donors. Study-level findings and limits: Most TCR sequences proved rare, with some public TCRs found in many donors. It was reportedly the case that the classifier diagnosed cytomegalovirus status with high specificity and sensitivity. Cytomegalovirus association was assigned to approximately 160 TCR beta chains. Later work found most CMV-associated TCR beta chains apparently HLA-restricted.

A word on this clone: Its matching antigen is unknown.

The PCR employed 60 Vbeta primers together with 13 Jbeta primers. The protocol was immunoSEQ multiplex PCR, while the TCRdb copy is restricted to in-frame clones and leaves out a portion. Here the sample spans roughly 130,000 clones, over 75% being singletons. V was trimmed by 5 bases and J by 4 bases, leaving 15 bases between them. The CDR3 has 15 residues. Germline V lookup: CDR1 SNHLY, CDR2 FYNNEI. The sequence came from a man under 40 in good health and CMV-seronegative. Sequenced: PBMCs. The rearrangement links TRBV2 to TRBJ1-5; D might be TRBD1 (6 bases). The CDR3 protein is CASSSSRDTNQPQHF. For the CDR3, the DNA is TGTGCCAGCAGTTCTTCCCGGGACACTAATCAGCCCCAGCATTTT.